Below are 5 T cell receptor beta chains sequenced from a single sample in a study of blood T cell repertoires in COVID-19. Profiled with immunoSEQ multiplex PCR; TCRdb holds only in-frame clones, not every one. The data contain about 130,000 clones, about 85% of them singletons. Sequences were obtained from peripheral blood. These receptors all come from a man at least 80 years old with active or convalescent COVID-19.

This clone occurred many times. The rearrangement uses TRBV29-1 and TRBJ1-1, with D perhaps TRBD1 (5 bases). This CDR3 comprises 12 residues. The V and J ends lost 2 bases and 1 base respectively, with 5 bases between them. CDR1 SQVTM and CDR2 ANQGSEA come from the germline V gene. Written as DNA, the CDR3 is TGCAGCGTTGAAAGGGGGAACACTGAAGCTTTCTTT. It codes for CSVERGNTEAFF.

The sample holds one count of this clone. The V and J genes are TRBV9 and TRBJ2-7, with D uncertain. CDR3 size: 14 residues. Germline loops: CDR1 SGDLS, CDR2 YYNGEE. The V gene lost 2 bases and the J gene lost 5 bases, with 14 bases spanning the gap. This chain's CDR3 is CASSVSGTHHEQYF. Written as DNA, the CDR3 is TGTGCCAGCAGCGTGTCAGGAACCCACCACGAGCAGTACTTC.

J is TRBJ1-6 and V is TRBV4-2; the D is unclear. V was cut by 0 bases and J by 9 bases, with 12 bases left in between. This CDR3 spans 15 amino acids. CDR1 is LGHNA and CDR2 is YNFKEQ in the germline V gene. Here the CDR3 reads CASSQEVQTGSPLHF. The CDR3 DNA sequence: TGTGCCAGCAGCCAAGAAGTTCAAACCGGTTCACCCCTCCACTTT.

V gene TRBV2 combines with J gene TRBJ1-2; 10 nucleotides match TRBD1. V was clipped by 5 bases and J by 4 bases; unmatched bases: 7. From germline, CDR1 is SNHLY and CDR2 FYNNEI. CDR3 length: 15 amino acids. The CDR3 sequence is CASSKDRGASYGYTF. As DNA, the CDR3 is TGTGCCAGCAGTAAGGACAGGGGGGCTTCCTATGGCTACACCTTC.

This sequence joins TRBV2 and TRBJ2-1; 12 positions agree with TRBD2. In germline, CDR1 is SNHLY, CDR2 FYNNEI. With V trimmed by 6 bases and J by 5 bases, 2 bases remained unmatched. This CDR3 has 14 residues. CDR3 bases: TGTGCCAGCAGGCGGACTAGCGGGGACAATGAGCAGTTCTTC. Amino acids: CASRRTSGDNEQFF. The full variable domain, completed using reference TRBV2 and TRBJ2-1, is EPEVTQTPSHQVTQMGQEVILRCVPISNHLYFYWYRQILGQKVEFLVSFYNNEISEKSEIFDDQFSVERPDGSNFTLKIRSTKLEDSAMYFCASRRTSGDNEQFFGPGTRLTVL.